The 8 T cell receptor beta chains listed next were all sequenced from one sample in a study of T cell clonality in common variable immunodeficiency. The repertoire was sequenced with immunoSEQ multiplex PCR; TCRdb's copy has only in-frame clones and lacks some. This sample carries tens of thousands of clones, none of them present only once. Sequenced sample: peripheral blood mononuclear cells. These receptors all stem from a person between 18 and 75 years old in good health.

This clone was detected ten times or more. The observed sequence ends 3 residues before the CDR3 terminus, with the missing tail filled in from the germline J gene. The chain uses TRBV6-1 and TRBJ2-7; D is perhaps TRBD2 (6 bases). Germline CDR1 and CDR2: MNHNS and SASEGT. V was clipped by 0 bases and J by 5 bases, with 8 bases between them. The CDR3 length is 13 residues. The CDR3 loop reads CASSEAGGDEQYF. CDR3 DNA (partial): TGTGCCAGCAGTGAAGCGGGCGGGGACGAG.

This clone was recorded many times. Read sequence stops 3 residues before the CDR3 end, and the germline J gene provides the missing end. The genes are TRBV7-2 and TRBJ1-2; a possible D gene is TRBD1 (5 bases). There are 15 residues in the CDR3. The V end was cut by 1 base, the J end by 1 base, with 10 bases between. Germline CDR1 is SGHTA and CDR2 is FQGNSA. CDR3 DNA (partial): TGTGCCAGCAGCTTAGGGGCAGGGATTAACTATGGC. Its protein product is CASSLGAGINYG. The whole CDR3 reads CASSLGAGINYGYTF. Filled out from reference TRBV7-2 and TRBJ1-2, the complete variable domain reads GAGVSQSPSNKVTEKGKDVELRCDPISGHTALYWYRQSLGQGLEFLIYFQGNSAPDKSGLPSDRFSAERTGGSVSTLTIQRTQQEDSAVYLCASSLGAGINYGYTFGSGTRLTVV.

This clone showed up many times. The CDR3 end is not reached by the read, which stops 3 residues before it; the germline J gene fills it in. The chain joins TRBV4-1 to TRBJ1-4, with a weak D call TRBD1 (5 bases). This CDR3 has 14 residues. The V and J ends lost 6 bases and 0 bases respectively, with 8 bases between them. Germline V gene sequence: CDR1 MGHRA, CDR2 YSYEKL. The CDR3 sequence: CASSPGATNEKLFF. Partial CDR3 DNA: TGCGCCAGCAGTCCGGGGGCAACTAATGAAAAA.

The table lists this clone with a few counts. The read is 3 residues too short to cover the CDR3 end, so that end is filled in from the germline J gene. The rearrangement uses TRBV18 and TRBJ1-4; a weak D match, TRBD1 (5 bases). The germline CDR1 and CDR2 sequences are KGHSH and LQKENI. This CDR3 is built from 15 residues. The sequenced part of the CDR3 DNA is TGTGCCAGCTCACTGGGGCCGGGCGGAATTTCACCA. Its protein is CASSLGPGGISP. The whole CDR3 sequence reads CASSLGPGGISPLFF.

In this sample, this clone turned up many times. With the read ending 3 residues before the CDR3 end, the germline J gene is used to fill in that end. The chain combines TRBV5-1 with TRBJ2-3; no definite D call. Deletions cut 2 bases from V and 2 bases from J, with 3 bases between. CDR1 and CDR2 (germline): SGHRS, YFSETQ. The CDR3 covers 12 residues. This chain's CDR3 is CASSFFTDTQYF. The covered CDR3 bases are TGCGCCAGCAGCTTCTTCACAGATACG.

This clone was counted a few times. The CDR3 end lies 3 residues beyond the end of the read and is filled in from the germline J gene. The chain recombines TRBV2 with TRBJ1-2, with 7 bases matching TRBD1. V lost 6 bases, J lost 5 bases, and 6 bases stayed unmatched. This CDR3 is built from 13 residues. The germline V gene has CDR1 SNHLY and CDR2 FYNNEI. The sequenced CDR3 bases are TGTGCCAGCAGCCGTGGGACAGAGTATGGC. This gives the protein CASSRGTEYG. The whole CDR3 reads CASSRGTEYGYTF.

Notes on this clone: From the germline J gene comes the end of the CDR3, since the read stops 3 residues before it. This sequence joins TRBV7-9 and TRBJ2-1, with TRBD2 matching over 9 bases. After removal of 3 bases from V and 7 bases from J, the junction contained 4 bases not matched to a gene. The CDR3 contains 14 residues. Germline CDR1 reads SEHNR; CDR2 reads FQNEAQ (reference sequence). CDR3 residues: CASSFSGSGNEQFF. The CDR3 DNA, read in part, is TGTGCCAGCAGCTTTAGCGGGAGTGGGAATGAG.

In its sample, this clone was seen a few times. The sequence runs out 3 residues before the end of the CDR3; the remainder is reconstructed from the germline J gene. The V and J genes are TRBV7-8 and TRBJ2-3; 12 positions match TRBD1. Germline V gene lookup returns CDR1 SGHVS and CDR2 FQNEAQ. The CDR3 is 16 residues long. The sequenced part of the CDR3 DNA is TGTGCCAGCAGCCCGGCCGGGACAGGGGGCAGACAGCCG. It is translated as CASSPAGTGGRQP. The complete CDR3 protein is CASSPAGTGGRQPQYF.